This TCR beta chain is drawn from a study of identical twins. Overall study results and limits: While abundant cord blood beta clonotypes carried fewer insertions, memory repertoires showed no such pattern.

On this clonotype itself: What it recognizes is unknown.

TCRdb used MiXCR to reprocess the 5' RACE reads, holding one entry per CDR3 protein. Among fewer than 800,000 distinct CDR3 sequences, just over 7% were seen once, and the ten largest hold 1.6%. V was pared by 6 bases and J by 7 bases, with 12 bases between. Germline CDR1 MNHEY, CDR2 SVGAGI. CDR3 size: 12 residues. Another study also made use of these data, one on yellow fever vaccine responses in identical twins.

The TCR comes from a woman younger than 30 in good health. The sample was PBMCs. The gene calls are TRBV6-5 and TRBJ2-5; no clear D gene. The CDR3 DNA reads TGTGCCAGCAGCCCCAGTTGGGGGACCCAGTACTTC. This translates into CASSPSWGTQYF.